The source of this T cell receptor beta chain is a study of neoadjuvant anti-PD-1 for oral cavity cancer. The CDR3 loop spans 14 amino acids. Germline V lookup: CDR1 SEHNR, CDR2 FQNEAQ (reference sequence). V was shortened by 5 bases and J by 7 bases, with 18 bases between the two germline ends. In this sample, this clone turned up once. The data were produced by immunoSEQ multiplex PCR, yet TCRdb's version contains in-frame clones alone and is incomplete. The data show roughly 8,000 clones, 45% to 55% seen once. These newly diagnosed stage II-IVA oral cavity squamous cell carcinoma patients had no prior systemic or radiation treatment.

This clonotype was obtained from a person aged 35 to 85 with oral cavity squamous cell carcinoma. Sequencing used tumor tissue, obtained before nivolumab (anti-PD-1) treatment. This chain links TRBV7-9 with TRBJ2-7, with a weak D call TRBD2 (5 bases). The CDR3 DNA reads TGTGCCAGCAGCCCCGTCGGGAACTCAAGGGAGCAGTACTTC. The encoded protein is CASSPVGNSREQYF.